One sample yielded the 25 T cell receptor beta chains listed below, sequenced in a study of T cell responses to AZD1222 COVID-19 vaccine. Generated by immunoSEQ multiplex PCR, the TCRdb table keeps only in-frame clones and is missing some. The sample has 150,000 to 200,000 clones, approximately 94% seen once. The source material was peripheral blood, sampled 28 days after the second AZD1222 dose. Receptor source: an adult who received the AZD1222 COVID-19 vaccine.

V is TRBV5-1 and J is TRBJ2-7; the D is unclear. Per germline, CDR1 SGHRS and CDR2 YFSETQ. V was cut by 7 bases and J by 0 bases, with 5 bases left in between. The CDR3 totals 11 residues. CDR3 nucleotide sequence: TGCGCCAGCCCCCCCTCCTACGAGCAGTACTTC. Protein sequence: CASPPSYEQYF.

The chain recombines TRBV5-1 with TRBJ2-1; 10 nucleotides line up with TRBD2. J lost 2 bases, V lost 5 bases, and 13 bases had no gene match. The CDR3 has 18 residues. CDR1 and CDR2 from the germline V gene are SGHRS and YFSETQ. CDR3 DNA sequence: TGCGCCAGCAGGCCAACTAGCGGGGTATACCCTACCTACAATGAGCAGTTCTTC. Amino acids: CASRPTSGVYPTYNEQFF.

The rearrangement links TRBV19 to TRBJ2-7; the match to TRBD1 covers 7 bases. The V and J ends lost 6 bases and 2 bases, in that order; junction bases with no gene match: 10. The CDR3 contains 15 residues. CDR1 and CDR2 from the germline V gene are LNHDA and SQIVND (reference sequence). CDR3 residues: CASSTVGDSPYEQYF. For the CDR3, the DNA is TGTGCCAGTAGCACGGTGGGGGACAGCCCCTACGAGCAGTACTTC. The full variable domain, with the rest looked up from reference TRBV19 and TRBJ2-7, is DGGITQSPKYLFRKEGQNVTLSCEQNLNHDAMYWYRQDPGQGLRLIYYSQIVNDFQKGDIAEGYSVSREKKESFPLTVTSAQKNPTAFYLCASSTVGDSPYEQYFGPGTRLTVT.

The V gene is TRBV6-2 or TRBV6-3, the J gene TRBJ2-5; 9 nucleotides align to TRBD2. Germline CDR1 is MNHEY and CDR2 is SVGEGT. The V gene end was trimmed by 4 bases and the J gene end by 6 bases; junction bases not matched to a gene: 6. This CDR3 contains 14 residues. CDR3 amino acids: CASSLAGEGKTQYF. CDR3 sequence (DNA): TGTGCCAGCAGTTTAGCGGGAGAAGGGAAGACCCAGTACTTC.

This sequence joins TRBV5-4 and TRBJ2-1, with D maybe TRBD1 (5 bases). The CDR3 is 15 residues long. CDR1 and CDR2 (germline): SGHNT, YYREEE (reference sequence). Trimming shortened V by 1 base and J by 5 bases, and 13 bases separated the two germline ends. DNA for the CDR3: TGTGCCAGCAGCTTGAAGGGGCGTATCCACAATGAGCAGTTCTTC. Encoded protein: CASSLKGRIHNEQFF.

The CDR3 bases are TGCGCCAGCAGCCAACCGTCGCAGGGCGGGGGGGATGACATTCAGTACTTC. It yields the protein CASSQPSQGGGDDIQYF. The genes are TRBV4-1 and TRBJ2-4; 9 bases align to TRBD2. The CDR3 consists of 17 residues. The junction had 13 bases not matched to a gene; V was cut back by 2 bases and J by 8 bases. The V gene's germline CDR1 is MGHRA and CDR2 YSYEKL.

DNA for the CDR3: TGCGCCAGCAGCCAAGTTGACCTTAAAAATCAGCCCCAGCATTTT. It specifies CASSQVDLKNQPQHF. The V gene is TRBV4-1, the J gene TRBJ1-5; D ambiguous. The V gene's germline CDR1 is MGHRA and CDR2 YSYEKL. There are 15 residues in the CDR3. V was shortened by 1 base and J by 4 bases, with 11 bases between the two germline ends.

This chain links TRBV19 with TRBJ2-1; 9 bases line up with TRBD2. This CDR3 is built from 15 residues. Trimming removed 3 bases from V and 3 bases from J; junction bases left unmatched: 3. Germline CDR1 is LNHDA and CDR2 is SQIVND (reference sequence). CDR3 region: CASSIAGGNYNEQFF. The CDR3 DNA sequence: TGTGCCAGTAGTATCGCGGGAGGGAACTACAATGAGCAGTTCTTC.

The rearrangement uses TRBV7-9 and TRBJ2-2; 8 bases are shared with TRBD2. Germline values: CDR1 SEHNR, CDR2 FQNEAQ (reference sequence). The junction had 3 bases not matched to a gene; V was cut back by 5 bases and J by 4 bases. The CDR3 has 14 amino acids. CDR3 bases: TGTGCCAGCAGCCCCGGGGGGGGCACCGGGGAGCTGTTTTTT. It specifies CASSPGGGTGELFF.

This clone came up once. Sequence at one end of the junction differs from germline and may be a read error. The chain has TRBV10-2 and TRBJ2-7, with D uncertain. This CDR3 contains 15 residues. Germline V gene lookup returns CDR1 WSHSY and CDR2 SAAADI. CDR3 sequence (DNA): TGCGCCAGCAGTGATGCCGGGCTATTCTCCCACGAGCAGTACTTC. Translated: CASSDAGLFSHEQYF.

V and J are TRBV6-1 and TRBJ2-3, with D perhaps TRBD1 (5 bases). Per the germline V gene, CDR1 is MNHNS and CDR2 is SASEGT. This CDR3 has 17 residues. Deletions cut 0 bases from V and 5 bases from J, with 18 bases between. DNA of the CDR3: TGTGCCAGCAGTGAAGCGGAGATTGGACACAGGAAAGATACGCAGTATTTT. Encoded protein: CASSEAEIGHRKDTQYF.

This sequence joins TRBV18 and TRBJ2-7; D is perhaps TRBD1 or TRBD2 (5 bases each). The V gene's germline CDR1 is KGHSH and CDR2 LQKENI. The CDR3 is 15 residues long. Trimming took 3 bases from V and 7 from J, leaving 19 bases between them. CDR3 loop: CASSPGEAGQGEQYF. The CDR3 DNA reads TGTGCCAGCTCACCGGGAGAGGCCGGTCAGGGAGAGCAGTACTTC. The variable domain in full, completed from reference TRBV18 and TRBJ2-7, reads NAGVMQNPRHLVRRRGQEARLRCSPMKGHSHVYWYRQLPEEGLKFMVYLQKENIIDESGMPKERFSAEFPKEGPSILRIQQVVRGDSAAYFCASSPGEAGQGEQYFGPGTRLTVT.

The chain is built from TRBV18 and TRBJ1-3; 8 bases agree with TRBD1. J gave up 0 bases and V 6 bases, and 7 bases lay outside the gene matches. Germline V lookup: CDR1 KGHSH, CDR2 LQKENI. This CDR3 spans 16 amino acids. CDR3 protein: CASSPRQGSSGNTIYF. Here the CDR3 DNA reads TGTGCCAGCTCGCCCAGACAGGGGAGCTCTGGAAACACCATATATTTT.

The V and J genes are TRBV5-4 and TRBJ2-7; TRBD2 agrees at 13 bases. The CDR3 runs to 15 residues. Germline CDR1 is SGHNT and CDR2 is YYREEE (reference sequence). Unmatched junction bases numbered 2, after V lost 0 bases and J lost 5 bases. The CDR3 region has the DNA TGTGCCAGCAGCTTGGGGGGACTAGCGGGGAACGAGCAGTACTTC. Its translation: CASSLGGLAGNEQYF.

A single count supports this clone. The rearrangement joins TRBV7-3 to TRBJ1-1; D call uncertain. The CDR3 covers 14 residues. Trimming pared 4 bases from V and 2 bases from J, leaving 11 bases between. CDR1 is SGHTA, CDR2 FQGTGA, per germline. CDR3 bases: TGTGCCAGCAGCTCCCGGCATGAAAACACTGAAGCTTTCTTT. It translates to CASSSRHENTEAFF.

The V and J genes are TRBV11-2 and TRBJ2-1; perhaps D is TRBD1 or TRBD2 (5 bases each). The CDR3 runs to 14 residues. The germline V gene has CDR1 SGHAT and CDR2 FQNNGV. Trimming removed 6 bases from V and 4 bases from J, with 13 bases in between. CDR3 DNA sequence: TGTGCCAGCAGGAGCCAGGGACGATACAATGAGCAGTTCTTC. Translating gives CASRSQGRYNEQFF.

V is TRBV19 and J is TRBJ1-1; D might be TRBD1 (6 bases). This CDR3 is built from 14 residues. Germline CDR1 is LNHDA and CDR2 is SQIVND (reference sequence). Trimming shortened V by 6 bases and J by 1 base, and 12 bases separated the two germline ends. The CDR3, as DNA: TGTGCCAGTAGAAGCGACAGGAGGAACACTGAAGCTTTCTTT. This gives the protein CASRSDRRNTEAFF.

The chain employs TRBV9 and TRBJ2-3; D ambiguous. Trimming pared 0 bases from V and 0 bases from J, leaving 5 bases between. Looked up from germline, CDR1 is SGDLS and CDR2 is YYNGEE. CDR3 length equals 14 residues. CDR3 sequence: CASSVATSTDTQYF. CDR3 DNA: TGTGCCAGCAGCGTAGCTACGAGCACAGATACGCAGTATTTT.

The J gene is TRBJ1-1, the V gene TRBV6-5; 10 bases are shared with TRBD1. The V and J ends lost 7 bases and 7 bases, in that order; junction bases with no gene match: 12. CDR3 size: 15 residues. CDR1 is MNHEY, CDR2 SVGAGI, per germline. DNA for the CDR3: TGTGCCAGCAAACCCTCCGGGACAGGGGCTCGTGAAGCTTTCTTT. It translates to CASKPSGTGAREAFF.

This sequence joins TRBV2 and TRBJ1-6; 8 positions agree with TRBD1. The CDR3 has 15 amino acids. V shed 8 bases and J 6 bases; nucleotides not matched to a gene: 9. CDR1 and CDR2 from the germline V gene are SNHLY and FYNNEI. As DNA, the CDR3 is TGTGCCAGCGGTGGCCCTGACAGGGGTAATTCACCCCTCCACTTT. The encoded protein is CASGGPDRGNSPLHF.

This sequence joins TRBV12-5 and TRBJ2-7, with 8 bases fitting TRBD2. CDR1 and CDR2 from the germline V gene are LGHNT and FRNRAP. The V gene end was trimmed by 10 bases and the J gene end by 6 bases; junction bases not matched to a gene: 5. The CDR3 sequence is 11 residues long. This CDR3 reads CATARGGEQYF. The CDR3 coding sequence is TGTGCTACAGCCCGGGGGGGCGAGCAGTACTTC.

The chain is built from TRBV9 and TRBJ2-7; the match to TRBD2 covers 11 bases. This CDR3 contains 18 residues. The J segment lost 0 bases and the V segment lost 0 bases, leaving 8 bases of the junction unmatched. Germline lookup yields CDR1 SGDLS and CDR2 YYNGEE. The DNA of the CDR3 is TGTGCCAGCAGCGTAGGGATCACGACTAGCGGGGCCTCCTACGAGCAGTACTTC. Protein product: CASSVGITTSGASYEQYF.

CDR3 DNA sequence: TGTGCCAGCAGCTCTGGGGACCGCTCATATAATTCACCCCTCCACTTT. Translated: CASSSGDRSYNSPLHF. The chain is built from TRBV5-4 and TRBJ1-6, with D possibly being TRBD1 (5 bases). Germline lookup yields CDR1 SGHNT and CDR2 YYREEE (reference sequence). This CDR3 spans 16 amino acids. Deletions cut 3 bases from V and 4 bases from J, with 14 bases between. The variable domain in full, with the rest retrieved from reference TRBV5-4 and TRBJ1-6, is ETGVTQSPTHLIKTRGQQVTLRCSSQSGHNTVSWYQQALGQGPQFIFQYYREEENGRGNFPPRFSGLQFPNYSSELNVNALELDDSALYLCASSSGDRSYNSPLHFGNGTRLTVT.

The chain joins TRBV4-1 to TRBJ2-3, with D perhaps matching TRBD2 (6 bases). The germline CDR1 and CDR2 sequences are MGHRA and YSYEKL. CDR3 length: 14 residues. V was clipped by 2 bases and J by 6 bases, with 12 bases between them. The CDR3 protein is CASSQPLGRDTQYF. For the CDR3, the DNA is TGCGCCAGCAGCCAACCCCTAGGGAGGGATACGCAGTATTTT.

The chain has TRBV30 and TRBJ1-2; possibly TRBD1 for D (6 bases). CDR3 size: 15 residues. Germline V gene data show CDR1 as GTSNPN and CDR2 as SVGIG (reference sequence). The ends were cut back, 6 bases at V and 4 bases at J, with 21 bases in the middle. The CDR3 DNA reads TGTGCCTGTCAGTGGGACACAATATCCAGCTATGGCTACACCTTC. Its protein product is CACQWDTISSYGYTF.